This TCR beta chain was identified in a study of blood T cells in healthy people across ages. Whole-study results and caveats: Across the age range, TCR beta diversity per million T cells fell in a roughly linear way. TCR beta diversity was tightly associated with the proportion of naive T cells. Any changes in expanded clonotypes were possibly confounded, as donor CMV status remained unknown.

PCR was performed a second time for 7 to 11 cycles using a sample-barcoded 5' primer and a J-beta primer mix. A single record per CDR3 protein comes from TCRdb applying MiXCR to the 5' RACE reads. This sample has just under 750,000 distinct CDR3 sequences, with 20% to 25% found just once. The CDR3 runs to 13 residues. V was pared by 2 bases and J by 2 bases, with 7 bases between. Per germline, CDR1 SGHRS and CDR2 YFSETQ. In this sample, this clonotype turned up many times. Its target is unknown. This rearrangement joins TRBV5-1 to TRBJ2-5, with D unresolved. The sequenced sample consisted of blood. The sequence came from a man between 70 and 80 years old in good health. CDR3 nucleotide sequence: TGCGCCAGCAGCTTTAACGTACAAGAGACCCAGTACTTC. Translation gives CASSFNVQETQYF. The full variable domain, rest sourced from reference TRBV5-1 and TRBJ2-5, is KAGVTQTPRYLIKTRGQQVTLSCSPISGHRSVSWYQQTPGQGLQFLFEYFSETQRNKGNFPGRFSGRQFSNSRSEMNVSTLELGDSALYLCASSFNVQETQYFGPGTRLLVL.